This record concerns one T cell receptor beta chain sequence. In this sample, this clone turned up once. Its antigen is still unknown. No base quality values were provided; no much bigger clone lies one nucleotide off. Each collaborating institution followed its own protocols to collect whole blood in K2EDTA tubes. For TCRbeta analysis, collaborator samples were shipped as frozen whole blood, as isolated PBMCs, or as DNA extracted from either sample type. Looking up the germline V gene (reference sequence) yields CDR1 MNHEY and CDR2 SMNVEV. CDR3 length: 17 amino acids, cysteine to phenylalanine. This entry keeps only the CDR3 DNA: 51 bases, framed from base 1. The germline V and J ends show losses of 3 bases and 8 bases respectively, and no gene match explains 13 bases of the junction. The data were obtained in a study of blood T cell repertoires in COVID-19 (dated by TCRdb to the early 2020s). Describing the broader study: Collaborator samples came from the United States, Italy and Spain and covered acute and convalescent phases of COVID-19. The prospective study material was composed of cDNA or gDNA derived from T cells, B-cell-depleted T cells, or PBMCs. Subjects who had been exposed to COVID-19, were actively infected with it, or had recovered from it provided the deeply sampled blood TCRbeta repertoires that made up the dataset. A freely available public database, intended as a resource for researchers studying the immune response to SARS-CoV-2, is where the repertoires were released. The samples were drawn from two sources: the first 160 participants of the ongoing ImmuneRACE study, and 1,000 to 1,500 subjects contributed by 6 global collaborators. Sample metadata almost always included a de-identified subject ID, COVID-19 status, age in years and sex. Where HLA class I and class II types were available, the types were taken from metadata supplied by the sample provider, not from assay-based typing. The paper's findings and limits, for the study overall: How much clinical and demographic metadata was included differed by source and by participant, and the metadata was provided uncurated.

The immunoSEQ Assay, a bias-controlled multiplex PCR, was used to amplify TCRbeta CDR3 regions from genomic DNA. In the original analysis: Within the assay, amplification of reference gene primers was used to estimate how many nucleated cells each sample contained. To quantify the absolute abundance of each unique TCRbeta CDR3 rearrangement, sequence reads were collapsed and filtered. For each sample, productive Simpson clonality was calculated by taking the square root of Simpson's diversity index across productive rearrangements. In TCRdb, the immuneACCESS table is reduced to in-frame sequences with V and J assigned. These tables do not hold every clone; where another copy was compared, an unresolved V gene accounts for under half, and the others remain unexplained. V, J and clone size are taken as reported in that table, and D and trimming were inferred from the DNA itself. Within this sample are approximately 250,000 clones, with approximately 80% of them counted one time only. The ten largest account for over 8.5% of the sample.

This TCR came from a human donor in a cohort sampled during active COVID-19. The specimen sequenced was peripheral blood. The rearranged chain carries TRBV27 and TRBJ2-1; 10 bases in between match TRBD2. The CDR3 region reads CASSLASGGRYGYEQFF. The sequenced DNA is TGTGCCAGCAGTTTGGCTAGCGGGGGCCGTTACGGCTATGAGCAGTTCTTC.